This T cell receptor beta chain was found in a study of identical twins. Regarding the study as a whole: Conclusions leaned on cross-sectional statistical analysis and did not track the same donors over time.

As concerns this clonotype: The antigen remains unidentified.

A universal primer site was added by template switching, and unique molecular identifiers were carried by the cDNA. TCRdb analysed the 5' RACE reads with MiXCR anew, one entry per CDR3 protein. The sample records 700,000 or so distinct CDR3 sequences, 8.5% to 9% being singletons. The germline V gene has CDR1 LNHDA and CDR2 SQIVND (reference sequence). V was clipped by 0 bases and J by 3 bases; unmatched bases: 13. The CDR3 has 19 amino acids. The same sample was also used in a study of yellow fever vaccine responses in identical twins. That paper notes: Among the twins, the vaccine T cell response reportedly seemed partly convergent and partly personalized.

The sequence came from a young woman in good health. The V gene is TRBV19, the J gene TRBJ1-5; TRBD1 matches at 8 bases. The source material was PBMCs. The CDR3 DNA follows: TGTGCCAGTAGTATAGATCCGGACAGGGAATGGGGTAACAATCAGCCCCAGCATTTT. Its translation is CASSIDPDREWGNNQPQHF.